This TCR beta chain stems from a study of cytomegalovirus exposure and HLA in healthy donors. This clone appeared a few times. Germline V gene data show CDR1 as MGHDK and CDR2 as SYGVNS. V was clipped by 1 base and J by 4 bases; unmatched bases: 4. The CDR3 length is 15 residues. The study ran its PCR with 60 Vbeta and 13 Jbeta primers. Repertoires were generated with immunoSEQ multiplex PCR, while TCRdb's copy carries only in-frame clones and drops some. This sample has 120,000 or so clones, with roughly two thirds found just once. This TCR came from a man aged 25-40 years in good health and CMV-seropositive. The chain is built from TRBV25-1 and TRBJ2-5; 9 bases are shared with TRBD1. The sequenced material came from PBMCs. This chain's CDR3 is CASSELGQGRETQYF. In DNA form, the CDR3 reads TGTGCCAGCAGTGAATTGGGACAGGGTCGAGAGACCCAGTACTTC. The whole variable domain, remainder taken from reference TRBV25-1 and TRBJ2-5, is EADIYQTPRYLVIGTGKKITLECSQTMGHDKMYWYQQDPGMELHLIHYSYGVNSTEKGDLSSESTVSRIRTEHFPLTLESARPSHTSQYLCASSELGQGRETQYFGPGTRLLVL.